This is a list of T cell receptor beta chains from one sample in a study of T cells after yellow fever vaccination. TCRdb re-called the 5' RACE reads with MiXCR, one entry per CDR3 protein. The sample has some 200,000 distinct CDR3 sequences, more than 9.5% seen once. The sample in question was CD8+ T cells sorted from PBMCs, obtained 15 days after the yellow fever booster vaccination. The receptors were gathered from a man between 18 and 29 years old who received the YFV17D yellow fever vaccine. Each CDR3 is given with its conserved first and last residue. The D gene is left open where the match is weak. Only some rows state a clone size, as once, few, many or a class for expanded clones.

TRBV7-9	few	TRBJ2-1	TRBD2	CASSPNRGGTVYNEQFF	TGTGCCAGCAGCCCCAACCGCGGGGGGACGGTCTACAATGAGCAGTTCTTC
TRBV4-1	once	TRBJ2-2	NA	CASSQREDTTGELFF	TGCGCCAGCAGCCAGAGGGAAGACACCACCGGGGAGCTGTTTTTT
TRBV4-3	NA	TRBJ2-2	TRBD1	CASSQEEGAVGELFF	TGCGCCAGCAGCCAAGAAGAGGGGGCAGTCGGGGAGCTGTTTTTT
TRBV10-3	few	TRBJ2-7	NA	CAISEQVYEQYF	TGTGCCATCAGTGAACAGGTTTACGAGCAGTACTTC
TRBV7-2	NA	TRBJ1-5	NA	CASSLGGPPQHF	TGTGCCAGCAGCCTAGGGGGGCCACCCCAGCATTTT
TRBV27	few	TRBJ2-3	NA	CASAPLLPWADTQYF	TGTGCCAGCGCCCCTCTACTCCCGTGGGCAGATACGCAGTATTTT
TRBV13	many	TRBJ2-3	NA	CASSSQGQLGTDTQYF	TGTGCCAGCAGCTCCCAAGGACAGCTGGGCACAGATACGCAGTATTTT
TRBV6-1	NA	TRBJ2-7	NA	CASSEYSGRLTYEQYF	TGTGCCAGCAGTGAATATTCCGGGCGGTTGACCTACGAGCAGTACTTC
TRBV12-3/TRBV12-4	NA	TRBJ2-5	NA	CASSSAGYGTQYF	TGTGCCAGCAGTTCTGCCGGGTATGGGACCCAGTACTTC
TRBV6-5	few	TRBJ2-7	NA	CASSSVSFDEQYF	TGTGCCAGCAGTTCAGTAAGCTTCGACGAGCAGTACTTC
TRBV7-9	NA	TRBJ2-1	NA	CASSLAAGREQFF	TGTGCCAGCAGCTTAGCGGCAGGGCGTGAGCAGTTCTTC
TRBV5-6	few	TRBJ2-1	TRBD2	CASRRRGGRKSYNEQFF	TGTGCCAGCAGGCGGCGGGGGGGCCGTAAAAGCTACAATGAGCAGTTCTTC
TRBV29-1	NA	TRBJ2-5	NA	CSVDEETQYF	TGCAGCGTCGATGAGGAGACCCAGTACTTC
TRBV28	NA	TRBJ2-3	TRBD1	CASSSTGVDTQYF	TGTGCCAGCAGTTCCACAGGGGTAGATACGCAGTATTTT
TRBV4-2	few	TRBJ1-4	NA	CASSQGGYNEKLFF	TGTGCCAGCAGCCAAGGGGGATATAATGAAAAACTGTTTTTT